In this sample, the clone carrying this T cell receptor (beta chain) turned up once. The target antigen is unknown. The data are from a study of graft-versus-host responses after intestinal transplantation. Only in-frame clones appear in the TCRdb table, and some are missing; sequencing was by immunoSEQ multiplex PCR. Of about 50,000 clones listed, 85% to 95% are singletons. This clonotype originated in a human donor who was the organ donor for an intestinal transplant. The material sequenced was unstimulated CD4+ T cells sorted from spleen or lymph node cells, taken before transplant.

This chain's CDR3 is CASSTYNTYEQYF. The DNA of the CDR3 is TGTGCCAGCAGCACCTATAATACCTACGAGCAGTACTTC. This rearrangement joins TRBV7-2 to TRBJ2-7, with D uncertain. V shed 5 bases and J shed 2 bases, with 10 bases lying between them. Germline lookup yields CDR1 SGHTA and CDR2 FQGNSA. The CDR3 length is 13 residues.